This TCR beta chain was recorded in a study of identical twins. The CDR3 runs to 15 residues. V gave up 0 bases and J gave up 3 bases, with 11 bases separating them. Per germline, CDR1 LGHNA and CDR2 YSLEER. This clonotype was counted at least ten times. The antigen is not known. Notes on the study in general: Insertions were fewer in abundant cord blood beta clonotypes, whereas memory repertoires showed none of this pattern.

A universal primer site was incorporated via template switching, and the cDNA contained unique molecular identifiers. TCRdb reprocessed the 5' RACE reads via MiXCR and lists one record per CDR3 protein. The sample has roughly 570,000 distinct CDR3 sequences; 9.6% are singletons. The same sample was also used in a study of yellow fever vaccine responses in identical twins.

The source of this sequence is a woman between 18 and 30 years old in good health. The rearrangement joins TRBV4-3 to TRBJ1-1; D call uncertain. Input material: PBMCs. CDR3 DNA: TGCGCCAGCAGCCAAGATCCGGGGATGGACACTGAAGCTTTCTTT. It specifies CASSQDPGMDTEAFF.